Sequencing of this T cell receptor beta chain was carried out in a study of circulating tumor DNA in untreated peripheral T-cell lymphoma listed by TCRdb under 2021. The full study reports these points: Tumor-specific clonotypes turned up in around 76% of patients, identified from about 84% of baseline tissues and from about 67% of baseline serum samples.

To find tumor-specific TCR clonotypes, researchers sequenced baseline tumor tissue that had been collected prior to treatment. Next-generation sequencing of T-cell receptor sequences was used to monitor peripheral T-cell lymphoma patients receiving frontline treatment on a trial. Sequences GTSNPN (CDR1) and SVGIG (CDR2) are obtained from the germline V gene (reference sequence). The germline ends are 2 bases apart after V is trimmed by 2 bases and J by 3 bases. Measured from the cysteine to the phenylalanine, the CDR3 is 12 residues long. Only the CDR3 part of the read is kept: 36 bases, read in frame from the first base. The library was made by the immunoSEQ multiplex PCR assay. The table comes from immuneACCESS by way of TCRdb, which keeps in-frame sequences with V and J called. Part of the clones is missing from these tables; in studies checked, under half for an unresolved V gene and the rest for unknown reasons. The sample table lists fewer than 9,000 clones, about 82% of them with a count of one. Of the sample, approximately 2.2% falls within the top ten clones.

For this clone: The target of this receptor is not known. No quality values exist for individual bases; no much larger clone is one base distant.

Material for sequencing was tumor tissue. The clonotype was recovered from a human donor with peripheral T-cell lymphoma. The chain was built from TRBV30 and TRBJ2-6, with an unclear D gene assignment. The CDR3 reads as follows: CAWSLGANVLTF. The nucleotides read TGTGCCTGGAGTCTTGGGGCCAACGTCCTGACTTTC.